These 7 T cell receptor beta chains originate from one sample sequenced in a study of T cells after yellow fever vaccination. TCRdb re-analysed the 5' RACE reads in MiXCR, keeping a single row per CDR3 protein. Among approximately 580,000 distinct CDR3 sequences listed, around 16% were seen once. Specimen: PBMCs, collected 4 to 6 days after the first yellow fever vaccination. The source is a man between 18 and 35 years old who received the YFV17D yellow fever vaccine.

This clonotype showed up just once. The chain combines TRBV7-2 with TRBJ1-1; the D is unclear. Germline V lookup: CDR1 SGHTA, CDR2 FQGNSA. The CDR3 runs to 13 residues. Deletions cut 0 bases from V and 6 bases from J, with 8 bases between. CDR3 sequence: CASSLAPESEAFF. In nucleotides, the CDR3 is TGTGCCAGCAGCTTAGCGCCGGAATCTGAAGCTTTCTTT.

This clonotype was counted a few times. The chain employs TRBV12-3 or TRBV12-4 and TRBJ2-3, with 13 bases lining up with TRBD2. The CDR3 consists of 16 residues. J was trimmed by 5 bases and V by 6 bases; bases with no gene match: 8. The CDR3 DNA reads as TGTGCCAGCAGACCGACTAGCGGGGGGCCGGGAGATACGCAGTATTTT. Translated, it gives CASRPTSGGPGDTQYF.

This clonotype was seen more than once but under ten times. This sequence joins TRBV28 and TRBJ1-6, with TRBD1 as a possible D gene (6 bases). Trimming removed 2 bases at V and 8 bases at J, with 7 bases between. The CDR3 consists of 13 residues. The germline V gene has CDR1 MDHEN and CDR2 SYDVKM. The CDR3 DNA follows: TGTGCCAGCAGTTTACCAGGGGATTCACCCCTCCACTTT. Its protein is CASSLPGDSPLHF.

The chain has TRBV11-1 and TRBJ1-1, with no clear D. V lost 7 bases and J 3 bases, leaving 12 bases between the germline ends. The CDR3 runs 13 residues. Germline CDR1 SGHAT, CDR2 FQDESV (reference sequence). The CDR3 DNA sequence: TGTGCCAGCACCTATCTTGGGGACACTGAAGCTTTCTTT. It is translated as CASTYLGDTEAFF.

This clonotype was counted many times. The chain carries TRBV6-1 and TRBJ1-2, with D possibly matching TRBD1 (6 bases). This CDR3 is 13 amino acids long. The V end was cut by 5 bases, the J end by 3 bases, with 10 bases between. Germline V CDR1 and CDR2: MNHNS, SASEGT. CDR3 nucleotide sequence: TGTGCCAGCAGTCCGGGGGCGGACTATGGCTACACCTTC. Its protein product is CASSPGADYGYTF.

The J gene is TRBJ1-2, the V gene TRBV12-3 or TRBV12-4, with TRBD1 as a possible D gene (6 bases). Trimming cost V 3 bases and J 5 bases, with 16 bases left between them. The CDR3 is made up of 15 amino acids. The CDR3 here is CASSFGGALVYGYTF. In nucleotides, the CDR3 is TGTGCCAGCAGTTTTGGGGGGGCACTTGTATATGGCTACACCTTC.

This chain uses TRBV20-1 with TRBJ2-2; D unresolved. Trimming cost V 2 bases and J 4 bases, with 8 bases left between them. The CDR3 length is 13 residues. Germline V gene sequence: CDR1 DFQATT, CDR2 SNEGSKA (reference sequence). CDR3 nucleotide sequence: TGCAGTGCTAGAAGATCCAGCACCGGGGAGCTGTTTTTT. Amino acids: CSARRSSTGELFF.